Following are 9 T cell receptor beta chains from one sample sequenced in a study of vaccination effects on CD4 cells after COVID-19. Their cognate antigens are unknown. The data were produced by immunoSEQ multiplex PCR, yet TCRdb's version contains in-frame clones alone and is incomplete. The data show 50,000 to 65,000 clones, roughly 76% seen once. Before any sequencing was done, the ViraFEST assay used viral peptide pools to expand antigen-specific CD4+ T cells. Researchers isolated CD4+ T cells once about 11 days of culture had elapsed. The sample consisted of CD4+ T cells from PBMCs cultured with HCoV-229E spike peptides, taken before COVID-19 vaccination. The receptor source for this set is a human donor who received a COVID-19 vaccine.

The V and J genes are TRBV6-6 and TRBJ1-2; TRBD1 aligns across 9 bases. This CDR3 contains 15 residues. CDR1 is MNHNY, CDR2 SVGAGI, per germline (reference sequence). V lost 4 bases, J lost 6 bases, and 9 bases stayed unmatched. As DNA, the CDR3 is TGTGCCAGCAGTTTGACCGGGACAGGGTTCGATGGCTACACCTTC. This gives the protein CASSLTGTGFDGYTF.

The chain links TRBV18 to TRBJ2-5, with 7 bases fitting TRBD1. J gave up 2 bases and V 6 bases, and 6 bases lay outside the gene matches. The CDR3 is 14 residues long. Germline-derived CDR1 and CDR2 are KGHSH and LQKENI. The CDR3 region is CASSPTGAQETQYF. The CDR3 coding sequence is TGTGCCAGCTCTCCAACAGGGGCGCAAGAGACCCAGTACTTC.

This clone appeared once. The rearrangement links TRBV2 to TRBJ1-1, with a tentative D call TRBD1 (6 bases). Germline V gene lookup returns CDR1 SNHLY and CDR2 FYNNEI. The CDR3 extends over 15 amino acids. Trimming pared 7 bases from V and 4 bases from J, leaving 19 bases between. CDR3 loop: CASTPIRGAGTEAFF. The CDR3, as DNA: TGTGCCAGCACCCCTATCCGGGGGGCGGGCACTGAAGCTTTCTTT.

J is TRBJ1-1 and V is TRBV4-3; D is undetermined. V lost 0 bases and J lost 2, with 7 bases in between. The CDR3 extends over 14 amino acids. Looked up from germline, CDR1 is LGHNA and CDR2 is YSLEER. The CDR3 nucleotides read TGCGCCAGCAGCCAAGACGAGGGCAACACTGAAGCTTTCTTT. It specifies CASSQDEGNTEAFF.

The chain links TRBV19 to TRBJ2-3, with TRBD2 as a possible D gene (5 bases). The CDR3 is 11 residues long. The germline V gene encodes CDR1 LNHDA and CDR2 SQIVND (reference sequence). Trimming stripped 5 bases from V and 14 bases from J, with 14 bases between. CDR3 loop: CASSERKPAYF. The DNA of the CDR3 is TGTGCCAGTAGTGAGCGGAAGCCCGCGTATTTT.

The gene calls are TRBV7-9 and TRBJ2-2; the D gene is possibly TRBD2 (5 bases). Germline loops: CDR1 SEHNR, CDR2 FQNEAQ (reference sequence). V was trimmed by 5 bases and J by 2 bases, leaving 9 bases between them. The CDR3 contains 14 residues. Here the CDR3 DNA reads TGTGCCAGCAGCCCCGGGATCAACACCGGGGAGCTGTTTTTT. Translation: CASSPGINTGELFF.

This CDR3 reads CATSGAADTQYF. The CDR3 bases are TGTGCCACCTCCGGGGCGGCAGATACGCAGTATTTT. The chain is built from TRBV24-1 and TRBJ2-3; D tentatively reads TRBD1 or TRBD2 (5 bases each). The CDR3 spans 12 residues. Per germline, CDR1 KGHDR and CDR2 SFDVKD. Trimming cost V 9 bases and J 4 bases, with 10 bases left between them.

The V and J genes are TRBV4-1 and TRBJ2-3; 11 bases match TRBD2. In germline, CDR1 is MGHRA, CDR2 YSYEKL. V lost 1 base, J lost 8 bases, and 11 bases stayed unmatched. The CDR3 consists of 17 residues. The CDR3: CASSQAVSGGGLGTQYF. In DNA form, the CDR3 reads TGCGCCAGCAGCCAAGCGGTTAGCGGGGGGGGGCTGGGTACGCAGTATTTT.

The chain joins TRBV6-5 to TRBJ1-5, with D possibly TRBD1 on 6 matching bases. V was clipped by 7 bases and J by 3 bases, with 16 bases between them. From germline, CDR1 is MNHEY and CDR2 SVGAGI. The CDR3 length is 15 residues. This CDR3 is CASIPDQGINQPQHF. DNA for the CDR3: TGTGCCAGCATCCCGGATCAGGGGATCAATCAGCCCCAGCATTTT.